A selection of T cell receptor beta chains follows, all from one sample in a study of T-cell reconstitution after alpha-beta-depleted transplantation in children. One entry per CDR3 protein, called by TCRdb with MiXCR from the PCR reads. The repertoire holds 230,000 or so distinct CDR3 sequences, with about 12% as singletons. Sequenced here: PBMCs from the stem cell graft donor, sampled from the stem cell graft. These TCRs come from a human donor who donated a stem cell graft to a child with acute lymphoblastic leukemia. Each CDR3 is given with its conserved first and last residue. A D gene is named only where the DNA matches it firmly. Size is omitted from some rows. Given values are once, few, many or a class for expanded clones.

size: many
V: TRBV5-1
D: NA
J: TRBJ2-7
CDR3: CASSFGESYEQYF
DNA: TGCGCCAGCAGCTTTGGGGAGAGCTACGAGCAGTACTTC

size: many
V: TRBV15
D: NA
J: TRBJ2-2
CDR3: CATSRDSVTGELFF
DNA: TGTGCCACCAGCAGAGATTCGGTTACCGGGGAGCTGTTTTTT

size: many
V: TRBV7-2
D: NA
J: TRBJ2-1
CDR3: CASSPGTEQFF
DNA: TGTGCCAGCAGCCCCGGGACGGAGCAGTTCTTC

size: many
V: TRBV28
D: NA
J: TRBJ2-6
CDR3: CASRPQTGHSSGANVLTF
DNA: TGTGCCAGCAGACCTCAAACGGGACACTCCTCTGGGGCCAACGTCCTGACTTTC

size: many
V: TRBV2
D: NA
J: TRBJ2-3
CDR3: CASSGQGLTDTQYF
DNA: TGTGCCAGCAGTGGGCAGGGGCTAACAGATACGCAGTATTTT

size: many
V: TRBV28
D: NA
J: TRBJ1-3
CDR3: CASSVSGIKRYSGNTIYF
DNA: TGTGCCAGCAGCGTTTCGGGGATCAAGCGTTACTCTGGAAACACCATATATTTT

size: few
V: TRBV29-1
D: NA
J: TRBJ2-6
CDR3: CSVAAPGTGANVLTF
DNA: TGCAGCGTTGCGGCCCCCGGGACTGGGGCCAACGTCCTGACTTTC

size: many
V: TRBV7-2
D: TRBD2
J: TRBJ2-7
CDR3: CASSLLGGSLGEQYF
DNA: TGTGCCAGCAGCCTCCTGGGCGGGAGCTTAGGGGAGCAGTACTTC

size: NA
V: TRBV27
D: TRBD1
J: TRBJ2-7
CDR3: CATRDGGTGNFYDQYF
DNA: TGTGCCACCAGGGACGGCGGGACAGGGAATTTCTACGACCAGTACTTC

size: many
V: TRBV18
D: TRBD2
J: TRBJ2-7
CDR3: CASSLVGGAYEQYF
DNA: TGTGCCAGCTCCCTGGTGGGAGGGGCTTACGAGCAGTACTTC

size: many
V: TRBV7-2
D: NA
J: TRBJ2-7
CDR3: CASSPGRNPAYEQYF
DNA: TGTGCCAGCAGCCCAGGCCGCAATCCGGCCTACGAGCAGTACTTC

size: few
V: TRBV10-3
D: NA
J: TRBJ1-6
CDR3: CAIRMEESYNSPLHF
DNA: TGTGCCATCCGAATGGAGGAATCCTATAATTCACCCCTCCACTTT

size: many
V: TRBV12-3/TRBV12-4
D: NA
J: TRBJ2-3
CDR3: CASSLSRERDTQYF
DNA: TGTGCCAGCAGTTTATCCAGGGAAAGAGATACGCAGTATTTT

size: many
V: TRBV5-1
D: NA
J: TRBJ2-5
CDR3: CASSLVVASETQYF
DNA: TGCGCCAGCAGCTTGGTCGTCGCGTCGGAGACCCAGTACTTC

size: many
V: TRBV5-1
D: NA
J: TRBJ2-5
CDR3: CASRTRFSHTFQETQYF
DNA: TGCGCCAGCAGGACCCGGTTTTCGCATACCTTTCAAGAGACCCAGTACTTC

size: many
V: TRBV27
D: NA
J: TRBJ2-5
CDR3: CASRDGRQTQYF
DNA: TGTGCCAGCCGGGATGGTCGGCAGACCCAGTACTTC

size: NA
V: TRBV11-2
D: NA
J: TRBJ2-1
CDR3: CASTRGSEQFF
DNA: TGTGCCAGCACCCGGGGAAGTGAGCAGTTCTTC

size: many
V: TRBV9
D: NA
J: TRBJ2-7
CDR3: CASSVRGPSEQYF
DNA: TGTGCCAGCAGCGTAAGAGGGCCCAGCGAGCAGTACTTC

size: many
V: TRBV12-3/TRBV12-4
D: TRBD2
J: TRBJ2-3
CDR3: CASSLTSGRSDTQYF
DNA: TGTGCCAGCAGTTTGACTAGCGGGAGGTCAGATACGCAGTATTTT

size: many
V: TRBV10-3
D: NA
J: TRBJ1-6
CDR3: CAIKEGLDNSPLHF
DNA: TGTGCCATCAAAGAGGGGTTGGACAATTCACCCCTCCACTTT

size: NA
V: TRBV15
D: NA
J: TRBJ2-7
CDR3: CATSRVGAHYEQYF
DNA: TGTGCCACCAGCAGGGTCGGGGCTCACTACGAGCAGTACTTC